The 31 T cell receptor beta chains below come from one sample, sequenced in a study of blood T cells in healthy people across ages (dated by TCRdb to 2014 to 2015). The protocol used for the library was 5' RACE. The listed sequencing device is Illumina HiSeq 2500. A second PCR of roughly 6 to 11 cycles was run with a J-beta primer mix and a sample-barcoded 5' primer. TCRdb reanalyzed the raw reads on its own, using fastp at Q25 for trimming and MiXCR for clone calling, and kept in-frame beta chains. Every distinct CDR3 protein forms one entry, paired with its most common genes and DNA. Present in this sample are fewer than 1 million distinct CDR3 sequences, under 45% of which were seen just once. The leading ten clones occupy about a fifth of the sample. What was sequenced was blood. The receptors stem from a man between 60 and 70 years old in good health.

This chain links TRBV20-1 with TRBJ2-7; the D is unclear. The length of the CDR3 is 12 residues. Trimming cost V 6 bases and J 0 bases, with 9 bases left between them. Germline V gene sequence: CDR1 DFQATT, CDR2 SNEGSKA (reference sequence). The CDR3 sequence is CSAWVSSYEQYF. CDR3 in DNA: TGCAGTGCATGGGTGAGCTCCTACGAGCAGTACTTC.

This chain uses TRBV20-1 with TRBJ2-1; 7 bases map to TRBD2. CDR1 and CDR2 (germline): DFQATT, SNEGSKA (reference sequence). There are 15 residues in the CDR3. V lost 0 bases, J lost 0 bases, and 2 bases stayed unmatched. The CDR3 loop is CSARERGNSYNEQFF. CDR3 in DNA: TGCAGTGCTAGAGAGCGGGGGAACTCCTACAATGAGCAGTTCTTC.

J is TRBJ2-3 and V is TRBV12-3 or TRBV12-4; the D call may be TRBD1 or TRBD2 (5 bases each). Trimming took off 6 bases at V and 10 bases at J, with 11 bases between the two ends. The CDR3 contains 11 residues. The CDR3, as DNA: TGTGCCAGCAGCCGACGGGGCCCGCAGTATTTT. Protein product: CASSRRGPQYF.

This clonotype has just a few counts. The chain recombines TRBV18 with TRBJ2-5, with TRBD2 identical over 9 bases. The end of the DNA aligns better with TRBJ2-7, so the J call may be wrong. The CDR3 has 15 amino acids. Germline-derived CDR1 and CDR2 are KGHSH and LQKENI. CDR3 sequence reads: CASSPYLAGSYEQYF. The CDR3 coding sequence is TGTGCCAGCTCACCATATCTAGCGGGATCCTACGAGCAGTACTTC.

The chain couples TRBV2 to TRBJ1-2; D unclear. The CDR3 contains 12 residues. Germline CDR1 is SNHLY and CDR2 is FYNNEI. V lost 7 bases to trimming and J lost 4 bases, with 10 bases between them. CDR3 bases: TGTGCCAGCACACGGACGGTCTATGGCTACACCTTC. Protein sequence: CASTRTVYGYTF.

The chain is built from TRBV7-8 and TRBJ2-7; D is possibly TRBD1 (5 bases). Germline assignment: CDR1 SGHVS and CDR2 FQNEAQ. V was clipped by 5 bases and J by 3 bases, with 14 bases between them. The CDR3 is made up of 14 amino acids. The CDR3 loop reads CASSPGSRNYEQYF. CDR3 nucleotides: TGTGCCAGCAGCCCAGGGTCCAGGAACTACGAGCAGTACTTC.

This clonotype was seen many times. The genes are TRBV2 and TRBJ1-5; 11 bases map to TRBD1. The length of the CDR3 is 15 residues. Losses at the gene ends were 5 bases for V and 6 bases for J; bases not matched to a gene: 6. Per germline, CDR1 SNHLY and CDR2 FYNNEI. The CDR3 sequence: CASSRTGGYGQPQHF. CDR3 bases: TGTGCCAGCAGTCGGACAGGGGGCTATGGTCAGCCCCAGCATTTT.

The V and J genes are TRBV27 and TRBJ1-5; D is unresolved. Trimming stripped 5 bases from V and 3 bases from J, with 8 bases between. CDR3 size: 13 residues. In germline, CDR1 is MNHEY, CDR2 SMNVEV (reference sequence). This CDR3 reads CASSPRDNQPQHF. CDR3 DNA: TGTGCCAGCAGTCCCAGAGACAATCAGCCCCAGCATTTT.

The chain carries TRBV5-1 and TRBJ2-1; a possible D gene is TRBD2 (5 bases). Between the trimmed V and J ends, which lost 5 bases and 1 base, there was a span of 13 bases. CDR3 size: 15 residues. Germline V gene sequence: CDR1 SGHRS, CDR2 YFSETQ. CDR3 residues: CASRVEVVSYNEQFF. DNA for the CDR3: TGCGCCAGCAGAGTGGAGGTAGTATCCTACAATGAGCAGTTCTTC.

This clonotype was counted many times. V is TRBV7-2 and J is TRBJ2-3; D gene ambiguous. CDR3 length: 15 residues. Trimming shortened V by 1 base and J by 2 bases, and 10 bases separated the two germline ends. The germline CDR1 and CDR2 sequences are SGHTA and FQGNSA. CDR3 coding DNA: TGTGCCAGCAGCTTAGGTGTGAGCAACACAGATACGCAGTATTTT. Its translation is CASSLGVSNTDTQYF.

This clonotype was observed a few times. The V call is TRBV9, the J call TRBJ2-3; D gene unclear. The CDR3 has 12 residues. Germline V gene sequence: CDR1 SGDLS, CDR2 YYNGEE. Trimming removed 2 bases at V and 6 bases at J, with 7 bases between. Here the CDR3 DNA reads TGTGCCAGCAGCGTGGGTCTTGATACGCAGTATTTT. Amino acid sequence: CASSVGLDTQYF.

This chain joins TRBV12-3 or TRBV12-4 and TRBJ1-1; maybe TRBD1 (6 bases). CDR3 size: 14 residues. V was clipped by 4 bases and J by 4 bases, with 13 bases between them. In nucleotides, the CDR3 is TGTGCCAGCAGTTCACAGGGCTCGGGCACTGAAGCTTTCTTT. This translates into CASSSQGSGTEAFF.

Details on this clonotype: A read error may produce the germline difference seen at one junction end. The V gene is TRBV12-3 or TRBV12-4, the J gene TRBJ1-2; D is uncertain. This CDR3 comprises 12 residues. CDR3 sequence: CASSPDLIDYTF. Written as DNA, the CDR3 is TGTGCAAGCAGTCCCGATCTTATTGATTACACCTTC.

The rearrangement uses TRBV20-1 and TRBJ1-5; D not certain. Per germline, CDR1 DFQATT and CDR2 SNEGSKA (reference sequence). This CDR3 spans 15 amino acids. V shed 0 bases and J shed 0 bases, with 9 bases lying between them. For the CDR3, the DNA is TGCAGTGCTAGAGAAAGACTCAATAGCAATCAGCCCCAGCATTTT. Translated: CSARERLNSNQPQHF.

The chain couples TRBV2 to TRBJ1-1; D possibly corresponds to TRBD1 (5 bases). The length of the CDR3 is 15 residues. V was clipped by 11 bases and J by 0 bases, with 19 bases between them. Germline-derived CDR1 and CDR2 are SNHLY and FYNNEI. CDR3 sequence (DNA): TGTGCCGGCGTTGAGACCAGGGCAGTGAACACTGAAGCTTTCTTT. Translation: CAGVETRAVNTEAFF.

This chain joins TRBV20-1 and TRBJ1-4, with a possible D match to TRBD1 (6 bases). The CDR3 is 15 residues long. The V end was cut by 2 bases, the J end by 0 bases, with 10 bases between. The germline V gene encodes CDR1 DFQATT and CDR2 SNEGSKA (reference sequence). The CDR3 region is CSARRQVATNEKLFF. The CDR3 nucleotides are TGCAGTGCTAGACGACAGGTGGCAACTAATGAAAAACTGTTTTTT.

There are a few counts of this clonotype. V is TRBV20-1 and J is TRBJ1-2; D might be TRBD1 (6 bases). V was trimmed by 1 base and J by 5 bases, leaving 11 bases between them. Germline values: CDR1 DFQATT, CDR2 SNEGSKA (reference sequence). The CDR3 totals 13 residues. The CDR3 loop reads CSARVPGDYGYTF. DNA of the CDR3: TGCAGTGCTAGAGTACCAGGGGATTATGGCTACACCTTC.

This clonotype was counted a few times. The V and J genes are TRBV20-1 and TRBJ2-1; 7 positions agree with TRBD1. The CDR3 loop spans 17 amino acids. Per germline, CDR1 DFQATT and CDR2 SNEGSKA (reference sequence). The V gene end was trimmed by 0 bases and the J gene end by 7 bases; junction bases not matched to a gene: 15. The CDR3 DNA sequence: TGCAGTGCTAGAGATTGGAAGGGGGCGGCTTTTGGGAATGAGCAGTTCTTC. Translation: CSARDWKGAAFGNEQFF.

This clonotype was counted between two and nine times. The chain couples TRBV20-1 to TRBJ1-4; D gene ambiguous. Germline assignment: CDR1 DFQATT and CDR2 SNEGSKA (reference sequence). Between the trimmed V and J ends, which lost 0 bases and 8 bases, there was a span of 13 bases. The CDR3 spans 14 residues. The CDR3 nucleotides are TGCAGTGCTAGAGATCGACTGGGTTGGGAAAAACTGTTTTTT. Translation gives CSARDRLGWEKLFF.

In its sample, this clonotype was seen a few times. This chain uses TRBV6-2 or TRBV6-3 with TRBJ2-7; D possibly corresponds to TRBD1 (6 bases). Trimming removed 2 bases from V and 1 base from J, with 21 bases in between. CDR3 size: 18 residues. The germline CDR1 and CDR2 sequences are MNHEY and SVGEGT. CDR3 coding DNA: TGTGCCAGCAGTTACGACGCGAAGGGGGACACTTTTTCCTACGAGCAGTACTTC. Protein sequence: CASSYDAKGDTFSYEQYF.

This clonotype was observed a few times. The rearrangement joins TRBV21-1 to TRBJ2-1; the table assigns TRBD1, which was not confirmed against the DNA. TRBV21-1 is a pseudogene locus. There are 16 residues in the CDR3. The CDR3 region is CASSLQTVHSYNEQFF. CDR3 in DNA: TGTGCCAGCAGCCTTCAGACAGTGCACTCCTACAATGAGCAGTTCTTC.

In this sample, this clonotype turned up a few times. The genes are TRBV6-2 or TRBV6-3 and TRBJ2-7, with no clear D. The ends were cut back, 4 bases at V and 3 bases at J, with 16 bases in the middle. Germline V gene sequence: CDR1 MNHEY, CDR2 SVGEGT. CDR3 length equals 15 residues. Here the CDR3 DNA reads TGTGCCAGCAGTTCACGGACCGTAGGCAACTACGAGCAGTACTTC. Translated: CASSSRTVGNYEQYF.

This CDR3 reads CAWSAQRGDEQFF. The CDR3 DNA follows: TGTGCCTGGAGTGCCCAACGGGGGGATGAGCAGTTCTTC. The gene calls are TRBV30 and TRBJ2-1, with 7 bases matching TRBD2. Germline CDR1 reads GTSNPN; CDR2 reads SVGIG (reference sequence). This CDR3 has 13 amino acids. Trimming took 1 base from V and 8 from J; bases not matched to a gene: 5.

This clonotype was picked up many times. The chain uses TRBV20-1 and TRBJ2-7; TRBD1 agrees at 11 bases. CDR1 is DFQATT, CDR2 SNEGSKA, per germline (reference sequence). J gave up 5 bases and V 0 bases, and 6 bases lay outside the gene matches. This CDR3 region has 15 residues. The CDR3 sequence is CSARDDGTGGNEQYF. The CDR3 nucleotides read TGCAGTGCTAGAGATGATGGGACAGGGGGAAACGAGCAGTACTTC.

About this clonotype itself: Mismatch with germline at one junction end may stem from a read error. The rearrangement joins TRBV7-2 to TRBJ1-2; D remains ambiguous. Germline V gene data show CDR1 as SGHTA and CDR2 as FQGNSA. This CDR3 region has 13 residues. In DNA form, the CDR3 reads TGTGCCTGCAGCGATATTAGGCCTTATGGCTACACCTTC. Protein sequence: CACSDIRPYGYTF.

V is TRBV27 and J is TRBJ2-3; tentative D call: TRBD1 (5 bases). Germline CDR1 and CDR2: MNHEY and SMNVEV (reference sequence). V lost 6 bases and J 2 bases, leaving 12 bases between the germline ends. The CDR3 totals 14 residues. The CDR3 protein is CASRPDSSTDTQYF. For the CDR3, the DNA is TGTGCCAGCAGGCCAGACAGTTCCACAGATACGCAGTATTTT.

This clonotype has only a few counts. The chain is built from TRBV5-1 and TRBJ1-2, with TRBD1 matching 7 bases. Germline CDR1 and CDR2: SGHRS and YFSETQ. This CDR3 has 14 amino acids. V gave up 4 bases and J gave up 7 bases; unmatched junction bases: 10. CDR3 nucleotides: TGCGCCAGCAGCGCGATTGAGGGGGCATCTGGCTACACCTTC. It is translated as CASSAIEGASGYTF.

V usage is TRBV12-3 or TRBV12-4 and J usage is TRBJ2-6; D not certain. This CDR3 is 14 amino acids long. V was trimmed by 5 bases and J by 4 bases, leaving 9 bases between them. The CDR3: CASSPRGGANVLTF. Here the CDR3 DNA reads TGTGCCAGCAGTCCCCGTGGGGGGGCCAACGTCCTGACTTTC.

The chain links TRBV7-2 to TRBJ1-1; 7 bases are shared with TRBD1. V shed 5 bases, J shed 0 bases, and the junction held 6 bases outside the gene matches. Looked up from germline, CDR1 is SGHTA and CDR2 is FQGNSA. The length of the CDR3 is 15 residues. CDR3 in DNA: TGTGCCAGCAGCGAGGACAGGCGTTTGAACACTGAAGCTTTCTTT. Translated: CASSEDRRLNTEAFF.

The chain has TRBV28 and TRBJ2-7; D is unclear. This CDR3 region has 15 residues. Germline values: CDR1 MDHEN, CDR2 SYDVKM. Trimming stripped 2 bases from V and 0 bases from J, with 11 bases between. DNA of the CDR3: TGTGCCAGCAGTTTAACAGCAAAGGGCTCCTACGAGCAGTACTTC. Amino acid sequence: CASSLTAKGSYEQYF.

The J gene is TRBJ2-5, the V gene TRBV24-1; D uncertain. This CDR3 has 14 residues. Trimming left V 0 bases short and J 11 bases short, with 15 bases between. From germline, CDR1 is KGHDR and CDR2 SFDVKD. CDR3 nucleotide sequence: TGTGCCACCAGTGATTTGCCCTACCCGCAGGTGCAGTACTTC. This gives the protein CATSDLPYPQVQYF.